This T cell receptor beta chain was sequenced for a study of CD8 T cells in Susac syndrome. CDR3 length equals 14 residues. Trimming pared 4 bases from V and 3 bases from J, leaving 13 bases between. From germline, CDR1 is LNHDA and CDR2 SQIVND (reference sequence). RNA in amounts of roughly 0.5 to 1 ug was reverse transcribed with random hexamers. TCRdb fed the immunoSEQ multiplex PCR reads into MiXCR, producing one record per CDR3 protein. The sample yields nearly 200,000 distinct CDR3 sequences, about 95% seen once. This clonotype was obtained from a human donor with multiple sclerosis. The sample consisted of CD4+ T cells from PBMCs. This rearrangement joins TRBV19 to TRBJ2-7, with D hard to call. DNA of the CDR3: TGTGCCAGTAGTACCCAGGATCTGGGCTACGAGCAGTACTTC. This codes for CASSTQDLGYEQYF.